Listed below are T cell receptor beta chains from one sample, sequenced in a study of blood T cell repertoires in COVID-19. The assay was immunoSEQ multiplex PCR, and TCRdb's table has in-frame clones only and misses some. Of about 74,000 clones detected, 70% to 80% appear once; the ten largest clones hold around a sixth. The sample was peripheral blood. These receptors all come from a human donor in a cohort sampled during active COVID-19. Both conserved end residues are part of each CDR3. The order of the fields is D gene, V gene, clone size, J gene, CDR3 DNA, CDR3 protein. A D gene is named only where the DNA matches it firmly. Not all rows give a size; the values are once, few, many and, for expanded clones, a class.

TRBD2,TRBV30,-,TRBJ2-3,TGTGCCTGGAGTCCCGGACTAGCCACAGATACGCAGTATTTT,CAWSPGLATDTQYF
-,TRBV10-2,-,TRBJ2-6,TGCGCCAGCAGGACGGGGGCTGGGGCCAACGTCCTGACTTTC,CASRTGAGANVLTF
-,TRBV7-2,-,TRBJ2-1,TGTGCCAGCAGCTTAGCGTTACTAGATGAGCAGTTCTTC,CASSLALLDEQFF
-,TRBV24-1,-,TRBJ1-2,TGTGCCACAGGACACAAGGCGCACTATGGCTACACCTTC,CATGHKAHYGYTF
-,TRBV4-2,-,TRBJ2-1,TGTGCCAGCAGTCTAGGAGGGGGGAGGGCCAGAAACAATGAGCAGTTCTTC,CASSLGGGRARNNEQFF
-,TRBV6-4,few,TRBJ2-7,TGTGCCAGCAGTGTCCCTCTCTTCGAGCAGTACTTC,CASSVPLFEQYF
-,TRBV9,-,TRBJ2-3,TGTGCCAGCAGCGTAGATACCGGGAATACGCAGTATTTT,CASSVDTGNTQYF
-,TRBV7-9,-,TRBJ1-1,TGTGCCAGCAGCTTAGAGAGCCCATCAGGGGCCCAGGAAGCTTTCTTT,CASSLESPSGAQEAFF
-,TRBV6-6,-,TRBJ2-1,TGTGCCAGCGGGAGCCCTGTTGGGTCCTACAATGAGCAGTTCTTC,CASGSPVGSYNEQFF
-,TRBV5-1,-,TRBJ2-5,TGCGCCAGCACCGTTACTGGCAGGGCCCAAGAGACCCAGTACTTC,CASTVTGRAQETQYF
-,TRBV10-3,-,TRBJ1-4,TGTGCCATCAGTGGGGGAGCCGGGCTCAGGGGTGAAAAACTGTTTTTT,CAISGGAGLRGEKLFF
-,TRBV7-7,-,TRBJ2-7,TGTGCTAGCAGCTTAGGGGAACAGGGCTCTTACGAGCAGTACTTC,CASSLGEQGSYEQYF
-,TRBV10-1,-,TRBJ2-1,TGCGCCAGCAGTGAGTTGGCGGGAACTTACAATGAGCAGTTCTTC,CASSELAGTYNEQFF
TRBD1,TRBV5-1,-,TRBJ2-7,TGCGCCAGCGGGACAGACTCCTACGAGCAGTACTTC,CASGTDSYEQYF
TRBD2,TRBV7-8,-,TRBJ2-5,TGTGCCAGCAGCTTAGAGGCTAGCGGGATAAGTGAGACCCAGTACTTC,CASSLEASGISETQYF
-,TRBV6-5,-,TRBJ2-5,TGTGCCAGCACGGGTCAGAGCGGGGAGACCCAGTACTTC,CASTGQSGETQYF
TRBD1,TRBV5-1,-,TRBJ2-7,TGCGCCAGCAGCTTGGGCGGACAGGGGGCCTCCTACGAGCAGTACTTC,CASSLGGQGASYEQYF
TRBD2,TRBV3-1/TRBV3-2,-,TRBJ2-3,TGTGCCAGCAGCCAAGTCCCTAGCGGGTCTAATACGCAGTATTTT,CASSQVPSGSNTQYF
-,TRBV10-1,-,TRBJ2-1,TGCGCCAGCAGTGAGATGCCTACCCACAATGAGCAGTTCTTC,CASSEMPTHNEQFF
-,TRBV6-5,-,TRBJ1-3,TGTGCCAGCAGTACGTTCAGCTCTGGAAACACCATATATTTT,CASSTFSSGNTIYF
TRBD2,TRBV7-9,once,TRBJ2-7,TGTGCCAGCGACTCAGCGGGAGGGTTCGAGCAGTACTTC,CASDSAGGFEQYF
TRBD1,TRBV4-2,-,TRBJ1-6,TGTGCCAGCAGCCAGGTGACAGGGGGCGGGTATAATTCACCCCTCCACTTT,CASSQVTGGGYNSPLHF
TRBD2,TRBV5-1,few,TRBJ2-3,TGCGCCAGCAGCAACCCGGGACTAGCGGGAGTCGGCGCAGATACGCAGTATTTT,CASSNPGLAGVGADTQYF
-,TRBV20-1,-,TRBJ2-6,TGCAGTGCTAGTGGGCAGCGCTCTGGGGCCAACGTCCTGACTTTC,CSASGQRSGANVLTF
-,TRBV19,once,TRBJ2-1,TGTGCCAGTAGTATCGTCCAGGGTTCGAACAATGAGCAGTTCTTC,CASSIVQGSNNEQFF
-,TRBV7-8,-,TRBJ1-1,TGTGCCAGCAGCTTAGTGTGGGAGGCTGAAGCTTTCTTT,CASSLVWEAEAFF
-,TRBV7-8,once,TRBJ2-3,TGTGCCAGCAGCTTAGCCGTGGATACGCAGTATTTT,CASSLAVDTQYF
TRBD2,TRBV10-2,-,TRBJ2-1,TGCGCCAGCATTCTAGCGGGAGGCAATGAGCAGTTCTTC,CASILAGGNEQFF
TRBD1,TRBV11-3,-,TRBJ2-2,TGTGCCAGCAGCTCAAGACAGGGGCCGGTCACCGGGGAGCTGTTTTTT,CASSSRQGPVTGELFF
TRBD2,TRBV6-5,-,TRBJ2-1,TGTGCCAGCAGTTCCGGGACTAGCGGGAGCAATGAGCAGTTCTTC,CASSSGTSGSNEQFF
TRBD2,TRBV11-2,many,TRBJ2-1,TGTGCCAGCAGCTTAGATAACGCAGCGGGAGGGGTCCATGAGCAGTTCTTC,CASSLDNAAGGVHEQFF
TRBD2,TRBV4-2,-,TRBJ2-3,TGTGCCAGCAGCCCTTCCGGGACTAGCGGAGCAGATACGCAGTATTTT,CASSPSGTSGADTQYF
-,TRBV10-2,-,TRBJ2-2,TGCGCCAGCAGGGTGGCGGCGAACACCGGGGAGCTGTTTTTT,CASRVAANTGELFF
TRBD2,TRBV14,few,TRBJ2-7,TGTGCCAGCAGCCAGGGGCTAGCGGGAGGCGGGTACGAGCAGTACTTC,CASSQGLAGGGYEQYF
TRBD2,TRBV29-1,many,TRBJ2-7,TGCAGCGCTCAGACTAGCGGGAGGGGCAACGAGCAGTACTTC,CSAQTSGRGNEQYF
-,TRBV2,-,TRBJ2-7,TGTGCCAGCAGTCCTTCCAGGGTGAACTACGAGCAGTACTTC,CASSPSRVNYEQYF
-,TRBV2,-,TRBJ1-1,TGTGCCAGCAGTTCGGGGGAATGGAACACTGAAGCTTTCTTT,CASSSGEWNTEAFF
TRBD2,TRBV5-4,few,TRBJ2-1,TGTGCCAGCAGCTTCGGACTAGCGGGATGGGGCCCTTCCTACAATGAGCAGTTCTTC,CASSFGLAGWGPSYNEQFF
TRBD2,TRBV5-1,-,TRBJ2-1,TGCGCCAGCAGCTTGGGAAGGTCTTTAGCGGGAGATGAGCAGTTCTTC,CASSLGRSLAGDEQFF
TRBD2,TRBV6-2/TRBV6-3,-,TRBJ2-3,TGTGCCAGCAGTTACGCGGGAGCAGCGTGGGATACGCAGTATTTT,CASSYAGAAWDTQYF
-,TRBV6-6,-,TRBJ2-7,TGTGCCAGCAGTTACGGGGGGACGGTCGAGCAGTACTTC,CASSYGGTVEQYF
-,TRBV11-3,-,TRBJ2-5,TGTGCCAGCAGCCATGGGGGCACCCTACAAGAGACCCAGTACTTC,CASSHGGTLQETQYF
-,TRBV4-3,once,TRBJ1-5,TGCGCCAGCAGCCAAGACCGGGGAAGCAATCAGCCCCAGCATTTT,CASSQDRGSNQPQHF
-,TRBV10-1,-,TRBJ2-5,TGCGCCAGCAGTGAGGACAGTCGGCAGGTGGGGACCCAGTACTTC,CASSEDSRQVGTQYF
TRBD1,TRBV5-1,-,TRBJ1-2,TGCGCCAGCAGCTTGGTTGGGACAGGTGGCTACACCTTC,CASSLVGTGGYTF
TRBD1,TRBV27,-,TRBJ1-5,TGTGCCAGCAGTTTCGGGACAGGGGGCAACAATCAGCCCCAGCATTTT,CASSFGTGGNNQPQHF
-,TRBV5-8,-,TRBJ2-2,TGTGCCAGCAGCCCCGGGCAGGGGAACACCGGGGAGCTGTTTTTT,CASSPGQGNTGELFF
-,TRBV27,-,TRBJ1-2,TGTGCCAGCAGTTTAAGTGTCGGCCGGCCTTCGGGTGGCTACACCTTC,CASSLSVGRPSGGYTF
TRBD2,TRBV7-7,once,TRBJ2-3,TGTGCTAGCAGCTTAGAAGGCCCCGGGACTAGCGGGAGAACAGATACGCAGTATTTT,CASSLEGPGTSGRTDTQYF
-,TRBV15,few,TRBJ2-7,TGTGCCACCAGCCTTGGGAGCGGCAGCTCCTACGAGCAGTACTTC,CATSLGSGSSYEQYF
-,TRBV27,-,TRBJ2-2,TGTGCCAGCAGTTTGACCCCTAGGACCGGGGAGCTGTTTTTT,CASSLTPRTGELFF
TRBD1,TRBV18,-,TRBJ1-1,TGTGCCAGCTCCCCAGGGGGCATGGACACTGAAGCTTTCTTT,CASSPGGMDTEAFF
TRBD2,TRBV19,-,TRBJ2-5,TGTGCCAGTAGTAAGGGACTAGCGGGAAACCAAGAGACCCAGTACTTC,CASSKGLAGNQETQYF
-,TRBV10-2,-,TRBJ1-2,TGCGCCAGCAGTCTACAGGACAACTATGGCTACACCTTC,CASSLQDNYGYTF
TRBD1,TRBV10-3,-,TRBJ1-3,TGTGCCATCAGGGGACAGGGCCCCTCTGGAAACACCATATATTTT,CAIRGQGPSGNTIYF
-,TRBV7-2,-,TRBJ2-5,TGTGCCAGCAGCTTTGCGGGTGAAGAGACCCAGTACTTC,CASSFAGEETQYF
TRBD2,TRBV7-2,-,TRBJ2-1,TGTGCCAGCAGCTCCGGACTAGCACAGACCAATGAGCAGTTCTTC,CASSSGLAQTNEQFF
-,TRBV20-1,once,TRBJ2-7,TGCAGTGCTAGTCCCCCCCCAACAGAAAATCCCTACGAGCAGTACTTC,CSASPPPTENPYEQYF
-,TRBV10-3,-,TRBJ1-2,TGTGCCATTTTCGAGGGGGTGGGGGGCTACACCTTC,CAIFEGVGGYTF